Sequencing of this T cell receptor (beta chain) was carried out in a study of T-cell reconstitution after alpha-beta-depleted transplantation in children. The CDR3 is made up of 14 amino acids. V was pared by 2 bases and J by 6 bases, with 12 bases between. The germline V gene encodes CDR1 MGHDK and CDR2 SYGVNS. Unique molecular identifiers featured in how the TCRbeta library was prepared. Each CDR3 protein is one row after TCRdb ran MiXCR on the PCR reads. The data contain about 340,000 distinct CDR3 sequences, about an eighth of them singletons. This clonotype was picked up many times. The TCR comes from a human donor who donated a stem cell graft to a child with Fanconi anemia. The chain uses TRBV25-1 and TRBJ2-3, with D unresolved. The sequencing used PBMCs, collected from the stem cell graft. The CDR3 spells CASSEGNEWDTQYF. The CDR3 region has the DNA TGTGCCAGCAGTGAAGGGAACGAATGGGATACGCAGTATTTT.